Below are 30 T cell receptor beta chains sequenced from a single sample in a study of CD8+CD57+ T cells in acquired aplastic anemia. Genomic DNA constituted the template upon which TCR beta VDJ and CDR3 profiling was performed. Using its own MiXCR run on the reads, TCRdb lists one record per CDR3 protein. The sample includes about 71,000 distinct CDR3 sequences, approximately 54% seen only once; the top ten take around 8%. Sequencing was carried out using sorted CD4+, CD8+, or CD8+CD57+ T cells (not recorded which) from PBMCs. All receptors derive from a human donor in good health, serving as a control.

The V and J genes are TRBV7-2 and TRBJ1-3; 7 bases align to TRBD1. The CDR3 is 15 amino acids. J was trimmed by 3 bases and V by 5 bases; bases with no gene match: 7. CDR1 is SGHTA, CDR2 FQGNSA, per germline. CDR3 nucleotides: TGTGCCAGCAGCGGGTCAGGGGGAGGTGGAAACACCATATATTTT. It translates to CASSGSGGGGNTIYF.

This clonotype has a count of ten or more. V is TRBV27 and J is TRBJ1-3, with no clear D. CDR1 and CDR2 from the germline V gene are MNHEY and SMNVEV (reference sequence). Between the trimmed V and J ends, which lost 6 bases and 0 bases, there was a span of 9 bases. The CDR3 has 14 amino acids. CDR3 in DNA: TGTGCCAGCAGCCGCACCATCTCTGGAAACACCATATATTTT. Its protein product is CASSRTISGNTIYF.

This clonotype has a handful of counts. V usage is TRBV29-1 and J usage is TRBJ1-4, with 7 bases fitting TRBD1. The germline gives CDR1 SQVTM, CDR2 ANQGSEA. V trimming: 6 bases; J trimming: 9 bases; junction bases outside the gene matches: 4. The CDR3 is made up of 11 amino acids. CDR3 amino acids: CSVETGQKLFF. The CDR3 region has the DNA TGCAGCGTGGAGACAGGGCAAAAACTGTTTTTT. The variable domain in full, completed from reference TRBV29-1 and TRBJ1-4, reads SAVISQKPSRDICQRGTSLTIQCQVDSQVTMMFWYRQQPGQSLTLIATANQGSEATYESGFVIDKFPISRPNLTFSTLTVSNMSPEDSSIYLCSVETGQKLFFGSGTQLSVL.

This clonotype was recorded many times. The rearrangement joins TRBV4-1 to TRBJ2-7, with D perhaps being TRBD1 or TRBD2 (5 bases each). Germline CDR1 is MGHRA and CDR2 is YSYEKL. The CDR3 covers 15 residues. V shed 5 bases and J shed 0 bases, with 14 bases lying between them. CDR3 loop: CASSFGTVSSYEQYF. The CDR3 coding sequence is TGCGCCAGCAGCTTTGGGACCGTTAGCTCCTACGAGCAGTACTTC.

The chain is built from TRBV2 and TRBJ2-1; unclear D gene. The CDR3 spans 12 residues. V lost 7 bases, J lost 3 bases, and 7 bases lay in between. Germline loops: CDR1 SNHLY, CDR2 FYNNEI. The CDR3 here is CASNGDYNEQFF. The CDR3 DNA is TGTGCCAGCAATGGGGACTACAATGAGCAGTTCTTC.

This clonotype is categorized as medium-sized. The V call is TRBV2, the J call TRBJ1-2; unclear D gene. V shed 6 bases and J shed 6 bases, with 8 bases lying between them. From germline, CDR1 is SNHLY and CDR2 FYNNEI. The CDR3 has 11 residues. CDR3 sequence reads: CASREIDGYTF. The DNA for the CDR3 is TGTGCCAGCAGGGAGATTGATGGCTACACCTTC. Filled out from reference TRBV2 and TRBJ1-2, the complete variable domain reads EPEVTQTPSHQVTQMGQEVILRCVPISNHLYFYWYRQILGQKVEFLVSFYNNEISEKSEIFDDQFSVERPDGSNFTLKIRSTKLEDSAMYFCASREIDGYTFGSGTRLTVV.

J is TRBJ2-7 and V is TRBV2, with unresolved D. Germline values: CDR1 SNHLY, CDR2 FYNNEI. V lost 5 bases to trimming and J lost 3 bases, with 17 bases between them. This CDR3 contains 15 residues. The CDR3, as DNA: TGTGCCAGCAGTTTTTTCGCCGGGTCAGACTACGAGCAGTACTTC. Its translation: CASSFFAGSDYEQYF.

About this clonotype: The junction shows a germline mismatch at one end, possibly a read error. V and J are TRBV19 and TRBJ1-4, with 10 positions matching TRBD1. Germline values: CDR1 LNHDA, CDR2 SQIVND (reference sequence). CDR3 length: 17 amino acids. CDR3 residues: CAGSISVVGQGNEKLFF. The CDR3 bases are TGTGCCGGTAGTATCTCTGTGGTGGGACAGGGGAATGAAAAACTGTTTTTT.

The V gene is TRBV5-6, the J gene TRBJ1-2; 8 nucleotides match TRBD1. J was trimmed by 0 bases and V by 6 bases; bases with no gene match: 7. In germline, CDR1 is SGHDT, CDR2 YYEEEE. The CDR3 contains 15 residues. DNA for the CDR3: TGTGCCAGCAACCCCGGGACAGGCGCTAACTATGGCTACACCTTC. Protein: CASNPGTGANYGYTF.

This CDR3 is CATSRVGSPENYGYTF. CDR3 sequence (DNA): TGTGCCACCAGCAGGGTAGGTTCACCGGAGAACTATGGCTACACCTTC. This chain links TRBV15 with TRBJ1-2; no clear D gene. CDR1 is LNHNV and CDR2 is YYDKDF in the germline V gene (reference sequence). This CDR3 is 16 amino acids long. Trimming removed 3 bases at V and 2 bases at J, with 16 bases between.

The CDR3 DNA reads as TGTGCCAGTAAGGAGGGCGGGGCCCCCCAAGAGACCCAGTACTTC. The encoded protein is CASKEGGAPQETQYF. The chain couples TRBV19 to TRBJ2-5, with a possible D match to TRBD2 (6 bases). Deletions cut 7 bases from V and 1 base from J, with 16 bases between. The CDR3 is 15 amino acids. Germline V gene sequence: CDR1 LNHDA, CDR2 SQIVND (reference sequence).

This clonotype was detected many times. Here the CDR3 DNA reads TGTGCCAGCAGCGGTCCTCAGGGTGACGGCGGGGAGCTGTTTTTT. This gives the protein CASSGPQGDGGELFF. The rearrangement uses TRBV7-7 and TRBJ2-2, with a weak D call TRBD1 (5 bases). The CDR3 runs 15 residues. Germline V gene sequence: CDR1 SSHAT, CDR2 FNYEAQ (reference sequence). V dropped 5 bases and J dropped 7 bases, with 17 bases sitting between them.

This clonotype was recorded only once. The chain joins TRBV19 to TRBJ1-2; D is uncertain. CDR3 length: 14 amino acids. Germline V gene sequence: CDR1 LNHDA, CDR2 SQIVND (reference sequence). V lost 6 bases to trimming and J lost 4 bases, with 15 bases between them. The CDR3 DNA is TGTGCCAGTAGCCCTCAGTTAGGAGGCTATGGCTACACCTTC. It specifies CASSPQLGGYGYTF.

The rearrangement joins TRBV2 to TRBJ2-7, with 8 bases aligning to TRBD1. Unmatched junction bases numbered 10, after V lost 6 bases and J lost 3 bases. The germline V gene encodes CDR1 SNHLY and CDR2 FYNNEI. This CDR3 is 15 amino acids long. The CDR3 protein is CASRIGQGRNYEQYF. Here the CDR3 DNA reads TGTGCCAGCAGGATAGGACAGGGCCGCAACTACGAGCAGTACTTC.

The gene calls are TRBV10-3 and TRBJ2-7; 7 bases align to TRBD2. CDR1 and CDR2 (germline): ENHRY, SYGVKD. CDR3 size: 15 residues. After removal of 9 bases from V and 4 bases from J, the junction contained 15 bases not matched to a gene. The CDR3 DNA sequence: TGTGCCATGCGTCCGGGAGGCTCTCTGGGGTACGAGCAGTACTTC. This translates into CAMRPGGSLGYEQYF.

This chain uses TRBV19 with TRBJ1-6; 7 positions match TRBD1. The V segment lost 7 bases and the J segment 9 bases; nucleotides outside the gene matches: 9. The CDR3 consists of 14 residues. Germline V gene lookup returns CDR1 LNHDA and CDR2 SQIVND (reference sequence). CDR3 sequence reads: CASISRGDGSPLHF. As DNA, the CDR3 is TGTGCCAGTATCTCCAGGGGGGACGGTTCACCCCTCCACTTT.

The sample holds a few counts of this clonotype. The gene calls are TRBV20-1 and TRBJ2-5; 8 bases are a match to TRBD2. CDR1 DFQATT and CDR2 SNEGSKA come from the germline V gene (reference sequence). Unmatched junction bases numbered 9, after V lost 0 bases and J lost 3 bases. There are 16 residues in the CDR3. The CDR3 coding sequence is TGCAGTGCTAGAGATCGACTAGCGACCTCCGAAGAGACCCAGTACTTC. It codes for CSARDRLATSEETQYF.

The table lists this clonotype with many counts. The chain links TRBV6-5 to TRBJ2-3; D tentatively reads TRBD1 or TRBD2 (6 bases each). The CDR3 has 17 amino acids. CDR1 is MNHEY, CDR2 SVGAGI, per germline. V dropped 4 bases and J dropped 6 bases, with 23 bases sitting between them. The CDR3 region has the DNA TGTGCCAGCAGTTCCGGCTGGGGGGCGGCGGGCTTGGATACGCAGTATTTT. This translates into CASSSGWGAAGLDTQYF.

The chain is built from TRBV19 and TRBJ1-2; TRBD1 matches at 7 bases. V lost 7 bases, J lost 2 bases, and 4 bases stayed unmatched. The CDR3 is 13 amino acids. CDR1 and CDR2 (germline): LNHDA, SQIVND (reference sequence). As DNA, the CDR3 is TGTGCCAGTATTGACAGGGAAAACTATGGCTACACCTTC. The encoded protein is CASIDRENYGYTF.

This clonotype is deemed medium-sized (0.01 to 0.1%). The rearrangement links TRBV25-1 to TRBJ2-1; 13 bases are a match to TRBD2. CDR3 length: 16 amino acids. The germline V gene encodes CDR1 MGHDK and CDR2 SYGVNS. Losses at the gene ends were 4 bases for V and 0 bases for J; bases not matched to a gene: 0. The chain's CDR3 is CASSGTSGSSYNEQFF. CDR3 nucleotides: TGTGCCAGCAGTGGGACTAGCGGGAGCTCCTACAATGAGCAGTTCTTC. Complete variable domain (other parts from reference TRBV25-1 and TRBJ2-1): EADIYQTPRYLVIGTGKKITLECSQTMGHDKMYWYQQDPGMELHLIHYSYGVNSTEKGDLSSESTVSRIRTEHFPLTLESARPSHTSQYLCASSGTSGSSYNEQFFGPGTRLTVL.

The chain uses TRBV24-1 and TRBJ2-7, with D perhaps matching TRBD2 (5 bases). The CDR3 is 16 amino acids. Germline CDR1 KGHDR, CDR2 SFDVKD. The V and J ends lost 2 bases and 3 bases respectively, with 16 bases between them. The CDR3 sequence is CATSDSPRAAIYEQYF. In nucleotides, the CDR3 is TGTGCCACCAGTGATTCCCCGAGGGCAGCCATCTACGAGCAGTACTTC.

This chain connects TRBV19 to TRBJ2-7, with D possibly matching TRBD1 (6 bases). The CDR3 totals 15 residues. Per the germline V gene, CDR1 is LNHDA and CDR2 is SQIVND (reference sequence). Between the trimmed V and J ends, which lost 6 bases and 0 bases, there was a span of 15 bases. CDR3 sequence reads: CASRPGQTSSYEQYF. The CDR3 bases are TGTGCCAGTAGACCGGGACAAACAAGCTCCTACGAGCAGTACTTC.

This clonotype has more than one count but fewer than ten. Possible read error: a much larger clone is one base away. The chain is built from TRBV2 and TRBJ2-7; TRBD1 is a possible D gene (5 bases). Germline values: CDR1 SNHLY, CDR2 FYNNEI. CDR3 size: 15 residues. The CDR3 reads CASSEFWGPAYKQYF. CDR3 in DNA: TGTGCCAGCAGTGAATTCTGGGGCCCCGCCTACAAGCAGTACTTC.

The CDR3 sequence is CATASAVSTDTQYF. The DNA for the CDR3 is TGTGCCACCGCATCGGCGGTAAGCACAGATACGCAGTATTTT. The rearrangement uses TRBV10-3 and TRBJ2-3; D is uncertain. V shed 10 bases and J shed 0 bases, with 14 bases lying between them. The germline V gene encodes CDR1 ENHRY and CDR2 SYGVKD. This CDR3 has 14 residues.

The chain employs TRBV11-2 and TRBJ2-6; no clear D. The germline gives CDR1 SGHAT, CDR2 FQNNGV. The CDR3 has 16 amino acids. With 5 bases removed from V and 0 bases from J, the gap between germline ends came to 11 bases. In nucleotides, the CDR3 is TGTGCCAGCAGCCAACTGCCGAGCTCTGGGGCCAACGTCCTGACTTTC. Its translation: CASSQLPSSGANVLTF.

A remark on this clonotype: Just one base apart from a much larger clone, this may be a read error. The chain combines TRBV10-3 with TRBJ2-1; TRBD1 matches at 7 bases. CDR1 is ENHRY, CDR2 SYGVKD, per germline. The CDR3 totals 14 residues. V was pared by 4 bases and J by 2 bases, with 2 bases of the junction left unmatched. CDR3 region: CAISGTGAYNEQFF. In nucleotides, the CDR3 is TGTGCCATCAGTGGAACAGGGGCCTACAATGAGCAGTTCTTC.

This clonotype occurred a few times. The rearrangement uses TRBV19 and TRBJ2-7; D is unclear. There are 10 residues in the CDR3. Germline V CDR1 and CDR2: LNHDA, SQIVND (reference sequence). Deletions cut 5 bases from V and 3 bases from J, with 2 bases between. The CDR3 loop is CASSRYEQYF. The CDR3 bases are TGTGCCAGTAGTCGCTACGAGCAGTACTTC. The full variable domain, completed using reference TRBV19 and TRBJ2-7, is DGGITQSPKYLFRKEGQNVTLSCEQNLNHDAMYWYRQDPGQGLRLIYYSQIVNDFQKGDIAEGYSVSREKKESFPLTVTSAQKNPTAFYLCASSRYEQYFGPGTRLTVT.

The chain joins TRBV25-1 to TRBJ1-2; weak D call: TRBD1 (6 bases). Trimming left V 4 bases short and J 5 bases short, with 14 bases between. The CDR3 extends over 14 amino acids. In germline, CDR1 is MGHDK, CDR2 SYGVNS. Here the CDR3 DNA reads TGTGCCAGCAGTGTATCCACAGGGTATTATGGCTACACCTTC. It specifies CASSVSTGYYGYTF.

The chain is built from TRBV24-1 and TRBJ1-2; D call uncertain. This CDR3 has 14 amino acids. Germline CDR1 and CDR2: KGHDR and SFDVKD. Trimming took off 1 base at V and 7 bases at J, with 12 bases between the two ends. Here the CDR3 reads CATSDFSGIGGYTF. CDR3 sequence (DNA): TGTGCCACCAGTGATTTCTCCGGGATCGGTGGCTACACCTTC.

This clonotype came up a few times. The rearrangement uses TRBV7-6 and TRBJ1-6; TRBD1 is a possible D gene (6 bases). Trimming left V 5 bases short and J 6 bases short, with 11 bases between. The CDR3 spans 14 residues. CDR1 and CDR2 from the germline V gene are SGHVS and FNYEAQ. The CDR3 is CASSLSRGNSPLHF. CDR3 DNA: TGTGCCAGCAGCCTAAGCAGGGGTAATTCACCCCTCCACTTT.